These 3 T cell receptor beta chains share one sample of origin, sequenced in a study of vaccination and CD4 T cells after COVID-19. TCRdb fed the PCR reads into MiXCR, producing one record per CDR3 protein. The data hold over 20,000 distinct CDR3 sequences, with under 60% observed a single time. The starting material was CD4+ T cells from blood, obtained before SARS-CoV-2 vaccination. The receptors were sampled from a human donor who had recovered from COVID-19.

The chain links TRBV4-2 to TRBJ1-1; D may be TRBD1 (6 bases). Germline V CDR1 and CDR2: LGHNA, YNFKEQ. V was shortened by 4 bases and J by 8 bases, with 11 bases between the two germline ends. The CDR3 contains 12 residues. The CDR3 nucleotides read TGTGCCAGCAGCCGCGGAACAGGGGAAGCTTTCTTT. Protein: CASSRGTGEAFF.

This chain links TRBV15 with TRBJ1-4, with D maybe TRBD1 (5 bases). V lost 1 base and J 5 bases, leaving 8 bases between the germline ends. The CDR3 has 14 residues. Germline V gene lookup returns CDR1 LNHNV and CDR2 YYDKDF (reference sequence). CDR3 sequence (DNA): TGTGCCACCAGCAGAGCGACAGCAAATGAAAAACTGTTTTTT. It specifies CATSRATANEKLFF.

This chain joins TRBV6-2 or TRBV6-3 and TRBJ2-3; D call uncertain. The CDR3 runs 14 residues. Germline-derived CDR1 and CDR2 are MNHEY and SVGEGT. Trimming shortened V by 2 bases and J by 1 base, and 7 bases separated the two germline ends. The chain's CDR3 is CASSYGLRTDTQYF. The CDR3 nucleotides are TGTGCCAGCAGTTACGGTCTCCGCACAGATACGCAGTATTTT.